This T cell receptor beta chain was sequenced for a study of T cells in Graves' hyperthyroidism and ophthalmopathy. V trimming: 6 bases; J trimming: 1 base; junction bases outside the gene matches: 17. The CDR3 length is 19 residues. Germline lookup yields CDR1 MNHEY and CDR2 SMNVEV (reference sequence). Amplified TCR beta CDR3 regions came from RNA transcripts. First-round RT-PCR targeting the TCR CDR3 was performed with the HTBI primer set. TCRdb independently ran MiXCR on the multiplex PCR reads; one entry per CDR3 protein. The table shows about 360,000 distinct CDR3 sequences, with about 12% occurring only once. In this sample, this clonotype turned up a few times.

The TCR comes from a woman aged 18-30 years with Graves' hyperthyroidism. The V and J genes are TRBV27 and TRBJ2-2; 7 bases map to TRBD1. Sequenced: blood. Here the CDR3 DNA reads TGTGCCAGCAGCTTAGCACCCTGGACAGGTGCACAGAACACCGGGGAGCTGTTTTTT. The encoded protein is CASSLAPWTGAQNTGELFF.